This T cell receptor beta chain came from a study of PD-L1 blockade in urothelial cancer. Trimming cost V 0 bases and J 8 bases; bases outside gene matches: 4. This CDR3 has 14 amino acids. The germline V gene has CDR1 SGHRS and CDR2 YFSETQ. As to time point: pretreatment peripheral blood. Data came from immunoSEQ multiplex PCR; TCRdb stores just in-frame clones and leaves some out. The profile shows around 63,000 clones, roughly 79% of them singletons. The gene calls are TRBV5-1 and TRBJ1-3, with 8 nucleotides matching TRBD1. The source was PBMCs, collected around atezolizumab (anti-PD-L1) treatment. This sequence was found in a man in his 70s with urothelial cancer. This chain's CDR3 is CASSLGDRGDTIYF. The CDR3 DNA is TGCGCCAGCAGCTTGGGAGACAGGGGTGACACCATATATTTT.